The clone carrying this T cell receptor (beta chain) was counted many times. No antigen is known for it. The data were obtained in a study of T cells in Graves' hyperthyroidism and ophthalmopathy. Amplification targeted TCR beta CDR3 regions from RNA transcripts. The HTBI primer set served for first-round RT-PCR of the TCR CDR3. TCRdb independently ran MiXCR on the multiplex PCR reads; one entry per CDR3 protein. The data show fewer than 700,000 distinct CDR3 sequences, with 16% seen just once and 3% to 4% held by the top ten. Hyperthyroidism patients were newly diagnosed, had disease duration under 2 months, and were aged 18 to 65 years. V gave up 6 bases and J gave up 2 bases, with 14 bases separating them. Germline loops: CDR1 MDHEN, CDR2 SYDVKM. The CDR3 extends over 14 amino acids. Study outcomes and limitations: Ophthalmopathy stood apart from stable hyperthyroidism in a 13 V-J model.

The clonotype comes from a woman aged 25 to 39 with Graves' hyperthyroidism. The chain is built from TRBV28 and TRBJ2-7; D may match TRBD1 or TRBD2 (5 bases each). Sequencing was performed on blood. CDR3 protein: CASRPTGPPYEQYF. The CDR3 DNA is TGTGCCAGCAGACCGACGGGACCCCCCTACGAGCAGTACTTC.